This entry is about one T cell receptor (beta chain). Its antigen is not identified. The data were obtained in a study of T cells in Graves' hyperthyroidism and ophthalmopathy. The study, taken as a whole, reports: Patients with ophthalmopathy were separated from those with stable hyperthyroidism by a 13 V-J model.

TCR beta CDR3 sequences were amplified from RNA transcripts. HTBI primers were the set used in a first-round RT-PCR of the TCR CDR3. TCRdb itself ran the multiplex PCR reads through MiXCR, one entry per CDR3 protein. The table shows a few hundred thousand distinct CDR3 sequences, with around a sixth occurring only once. Looked up from germline, CDR1 is MNHNS and CDR2 is SASEGT. Unmatched junction bases numbered 17, after V lost 5 bases and J lost 4 bases. CDR3 length equals 18 residues. The sequenced sample consisted of blood. This clonotype was sampled from a woman younger than 30 with Graves' hyperthyroidism that later progressed to Graves' ophthalmopathy. The J gene is TRBJ2-7, the V gene TRBV6-1; 10 bases map to TRBD1. The CDR3 protein is CASSPPGQGSAAAYEQYF. CDR3 DNA: TGTGCCAGCAGTCCACCGGGACAGGGGTCCGCGGCGGCTTACGAGCAGTACTTC.